These T cell receptor beta chains were read from a single sample in a study of molecular identifiers for immune sequencing clone quantification. TCRdb fed the PCR reads into MiXCR, producing one record per CDR3 protein. The table includes around 300,000 distinct CDR3 sequences, roughly a quarter detected once. Sequencing was done on a sample of naive CD8+ T cells from blood, with Jurkat cell RNA spiked in. The receptor set was obtained from a human donor in good health. Some libraries in this study had Jurkat cell RNA spiked in. CDR3s leave out the opening cysteine and the closing phenylalanine or tryptophan.

TRBJ2-7 | TRBV7-8 | ASSLVGSRSYEQY
TRBJ1-1 | TRBV7-8 | ASSSEQGLYTGAF
TRBJ1-2 | TRBV5-4 | ASSGGQLANYGYT
TRBJ2-5 | TRBV14 | ASSRPVDQETQY
TRBJ1-1 | TRBV10-3 | AISESSGDGEAF
TRBJ1-1 | TRBV20-1 | SARDWMGENTEAF
TRBJ2-1 | TRBV6-5 | ASSYSISGDSEQF
TRBJ2-1 | TRBV29-1 | SVEEGAGGGEQF
TRBJ1-2 | TRBV28 | ASSFRGTNYGYT
TRBJ2-3 | TRBV5-6 | ASSLSPSNTDTQY
TRBJ2-7 | TRBV2 | ASSSGGHLYEQY
TRBJ2-4 | TRBV20-1 | SARAGTGDKNIQY
TRBJ2-1 | TRBV6-2/TRBV6-3 | ASRGIWQF
TRBJ2-1 | TRBV7-2 | ASSLGGLPYKEQF
TRBJ2-7 | TRBV24-1 | ATSDSYEQY
TRBJ2-7 | TRBV9 | ASSVATRGYEQY
TRBJ2-5 | TRBV4-3 | ASSQGSSPQETQY
TRBJ2-4 | TRBV6-6 | ASTLGGSAKNIQY
TRBJ1-1 | TRBV4-1 | ASSQDQQGNTEAF
TRBJ2-3 | TRBV6-2/TRBV6-3 | ASSPNSDTQY
TRBJ2-5 | TRBV29-1 | SVEGDRGHETQY
TRBJ2-7 | TRBV28 | ASSSQWTGPLSSYEQY
TRBJ2-3 | TRBV9 | ASSEGLADTDTQY
TRBJ2-5 | TRBV27 | ASGLSASMATQY
TRBJ2-7 | TRBV30 | AWTISTGGYEQY
TRBJ1-4 | TRBV9 | ASSVAGRYDEKLF
TRBJ2-2 | TRBV29-1 | SVVIGLPATGELF
TRBJ2-1 | TRBV27 | ASSGGPGYNEQF
TRBJ1-1 | TRBV4-1 | ASSQVTVNTEAF
TRBJ2-5 | TRBV28 | ASSLYAEQETQY
TRBJ2-7 | TRBV20-1 | SARPSYGGEQY
TRBJ1-5 | TRBV2 | ASSTGTALPQPQH
TRBJ2-7 | TRBV9 | ASSAGTNSYEQC
TRBJ2-3 | TRBV7-9 | ASSLADSGSVDTQY
TRBJ2-7 | TRBV7-6 | ASSSRTSGSSEQY
TRBJ2-7 | TRBV28 | ASSPRVVVGEQY
TRBJ1-2 | TRBV18 | ASSPPRGQAPYGYT
TRBJ2-3 | TRBV4-3 | ASSQARAPTDTQY
TRBJ2-3 | TRBV19 | ASSIDGAGTTDAQY
TRBJ2-6 | TRBV21-1 | ASSKLLFYSGANVLT
TRBJ1-1 | TRBV28 | ASSYELTGGHGAF
TRBJ1-1 | TRBV5-5 | ASSLDLNTEAF
TRBJ2-5 | TRBV29-1 | SVEVETQY
TRBJ2-7 | TRBV4-3 | ASSQDANSYEQY
TRBJ1-2 | TRBV6-5 | ASSYLTGKPDGYT
TRBJ2-3 | TRBV6-2/TRBV6-3 | ASRGEWRATDTQY
TRBJ2-7 | TRBV7-9 | ASSPKSGRGFTYEQY
TRBJ1-1 | TRBV27 | ASSLKGAEAF
TRBJ2-3 | TRBV4-2 | ASSQRDTNPADTQC
TRBJ2-1 | TRBV24-1 | ATKAGGGEQF
TRBJ1-2 | TRBV19 | ASSEWDNSNYGYT
TRBJ2-3 | TRBV3-1 | ASSQDVVEGGVDTQY
TRBJ2-5 | TRBV4-1 | ASSQDLTPQGTQY
TRBJ2-7 | TRBV7-9 | ASSYSGYYEQY